Each of the 15 T cell receptor beta chains below was sequenced from the same sample in a study of T-cell reconstitution after alpha-beta-depleted transplantation in children (dated by TCRdb to 2016 to 2018). Library construction relied on PCR. TCRdb names Illumina HiSeq 2500 as the instrument used. Molecular barcoding was employed in the preparation of TCR libraries, with unique molecular identifiers being used to normalize TCRbeta repertoire quantification. Clones were called with MiXCR by TCRdb after fastp trimmed the public reads at Q25, and only in-frame beta chains were retained. Each entry is one CDR3 protein sequence, shown with its most common DNA and genes. The sample table contains approximately 230,000 distinct CDR3 sequences; only one count was recorded for 20% to 30% of them. The top ten clones comprise under 5.5% of the sample. Explained via the paper, the treatment or condition label denotes: allogeneic hematopoietic cell transplantation with graft depleted of TCRalphabeta T cells and CD19 B cells.

The sequencing here drew on PBMCs, mostly from graft donor cells, taken 360 days after TCRalphabeta/CD19-depleted stem cell transplant. Receptor source: a female patient aged 2-10 years who had a stem cell transplant for congenital amegakaryocytic thrombocytopenia, so the T cells may come from the graft donor.

The chain employs TRBV20-1 and TRBJ1-5, with D possibly matching TRBD1 (6 bases). The germline gives CDR1 DFQATT, CDR2 SNEGSKA (reference sequence). Trimming cost V 1 base and J 6 bases, with 13 bases left between them. There are 14 residues in the CDR3. The CDR3 nucleotides read TGCAGTGCTAGAGTCCCGGGGGGCTTTCAGCCCCAGCATTTT. Its translation: CSARVPGGFQPQHF.

The chain employs TRBV27 and TRBJ2-5; D tentatively reads TRBD1 or TRBD2 (5 bases each). The CDR3 consists of 16 residues. CDR1 and CDR2 (germline): MNHEY, SMNVEV (reference sequence). V was shortened by 6 bases and J by 4 bases, with 21 bases between the two germline ends. DNA of the CDR3: TGTGCCAGCAGGGTTGGATGGGGAACCGGGGCAGAGACCCAGTACTTC. Translation gives CASRVGWGTGAETQYF.

The V and J genes are TRBV2 and TRBJ1-6; D is unresolved. The CDR3 has 8 amino acids. CDR1 is SNHLY, CDR2 FYNNEI, per germline. Trimming took 7 bases from V and 15 from J, leaving 4 bases between them. The CDR3 DNA follows: TGTGCCAGCAACCTCCTCCACTTT. Translating gives CASNLLHF.

This clonotype was observed a few times. This chain uses TRBV28 with TRBJ2-7; D is unresolved. Germline V CDR1 and CDR2: MDHEN, SYDVKM. The V end was cut by 4 bases, the J end by 1 base, with 8 bases between. The CDR3 runs to 13 residues. CDR3 sequence: CASSSHFSYEQYF. The CDR3 DNA follows: TGTGCCAGCAGTTCCCACTTTTCCTACGAGCAGTACTTC. Full variable domain (missing parts from reference TRBV28 and TRBJ2-7): DVKVTQSSRYLVKRTGEKVFLECVQDMDHENMFWYRQDPGLGLRLIYFSYDVKMKEKGDIPEGYSVSREKKERFSLILESASTNQTSMYLCASSSHFSYEQYFGPGTRLTVT.

The sample holds many counts of this clonotype. The chain combines TRBV7-9 with TRBJ1-5; no firm D call. The germline V and J ends were trimmed by 4 bases and 4 bases, with 8 bases remaining between them. The length of the CDR3 is 13 residues. Looked up from germline, CDR1 is SEHNR and CDR2 is FQNEAQ (reference sequence). In DNA, the CDR3 is TGTGCCAGCAGCTCCGTCGGGAATCAGCCCCAGCATTTT. This gives the protein CASSSVGNQPQHF.

The table lists this clonotype with a few counts. The chain recombines TRBV20-1 with TRBJ2-5; D unresolved. The germline gives CDR1 DFQATT, CDR2 SNEGSKA (reference sequence). The ends were cut back, 5 bases at V and 2 bases at J, with 21 bases in the middle. CDR3 size: 16 residues. The CDR3 DNA reads as TGCAGTGCTTTAAGACCGAACCTGATGGGGCAAGAGACCCAGTACTTC. Translation: CSALRPNLMGQETQYF.

CDR3 residues: CSARKGVVWWTQYF. CDR3 nucleotides: TGCAGTGCTAGAAAGGGTGTTGTGTGGTGGACCCAGTACTTC. This rearrangement joins TRBV20-1 to TRBJ2-5, with unresolved D. This CDR3 comprises 14 residues. Germline V gene lookup returns CDR1 DFQATT and CDR2 SNEGSKA (reference sequence). Trimming took off 2 bases at V and 7 bases at J, with 17 bases between the two ends.

The genes are TRBV4-1 and TRBJ1-5; possible D gene TRBD1, 6 bases. The V end lost 1 base, the J end lost 2 bases, and 9 bases lay between the germline ends. This CDR3 region has 15 residues. The germline V gene has CDR1 MGHRA and CDR2 YSYEKL. CDR3 residues: CASSQGTVGNQPQHF. The CDR3 bases are TGCGCCAGCAGCCAAGGGACAGTCGGCAATCAGCCCCAGCATTTT.

This clonotype was seen more than once but under ten times. V is TRBV29-1 and J is TRBJ2-1, with D unclear. Germline CDR1 and CDR2: SQVTM and ANQGSEA. The CDR3 sequence is 13 residues long. Trimming removed 6 bases at V and 5 bases at J, with 14 bases between. CDR3 sequence (DNA): TGCAGCGTCACACGTCGGGTGGACAATGAGCAGTTCTTC. This sequence encodes CSVTRRVDNEQFF.

This clonotype was observed a few times. The J gene is TRBJ1-1, the V gene TRBV2, with no clear D. Germline loops: CDR1 SNHLY, CDR2 FYNNEI. This CDR3 comprises 15 residues. Trimming took 6 bases from V and 6 from J, leaving 20 bases between them. CDR3 region: CASSRDGPRFAEAFF. The DNA of the CDR3 is TGTGCCAGCAGCCGAGATGGCCCGCGATTCGCTGAAGCTTTCTTT. The complete variable domain, with remaining parts taken from reference TRBV2 and TRBJ1-1, reads EPEVTQTPSHQVTQMGQEVILRCVPISNHLYFYWYRQILGQKVEFLVSFYNNEISEKSEIFDDQFSVERPDGSNFTLKIRSTKLEDSAMYFCASSRDGPRFAEAFFGQGTRLTVV.

The J gene is TRBJ2-5, the V gene TRBV20-1, with D unresolved. The CDR3 runs to 16 residues. Deletions cut 0 bases from V and 0 bases from J, with 14 bases between. Germline CDR1 and CDR2: DFQATT and SNEGSKA (reference sequence). CDR3: CSARDLATEYQETQYF. The CDR3 DNA is TGCAGTGCTAGAGATCTGGCTACCGAGTACCAAGAGACCCAGTACTTC.

The chain has TRBV28 and TRBJ1-5; perhaps TRBD1 as D (5 bases). CDR1 MDHEN and CDR2 SYDVKM come from the germline V gene. The length of the CDR3 is 14 residues. Trimming pared 3 bases from V and 4 bases from J, leaving 10 bases between. CDR3: CASSFDQGNQPQHF. The CDR3 nucleotides are TGTGCCAGCAGTTTTGACCAGGGTAATCAGCCCCAGCATTTT. Drawing the rest from reference TRBV28 and TRBJ1-5, the complete variable domain is DVKVTQSSRYLVKRTGEKVFLECVQDMDHENMFWYRQDPGLGLRLIYFSYDVKMKEKGDIPEGYSVSREKKERFSLILESASTNQTSMYLCASSFDQGNQPQHFGDGTRLSIL.

This clonotype was seen a handful of times. The chain joins TRBV7-9 to TRBJ1-1; no firm D call. There are 16 residues in the CDR3. Germline lookup yields CDR1 SEHNR and CDR2 FQNEAQ (reference sequence). The V gene lost 0 bases and the J gene lost 5 bases, with 16 bases spanning the gap. The CDR3 loop reads CASSLALVPGLTEAFF. In nucleotides, the CDR3 is TGTGCCAGCAGCTTAGCGCTAGTTCCGGGGTTGACTGAAGCTTTCTTT.

The V gene is TRBV4-1, the J gene TRBJ2-7; tentatively, D is TRBD1 (6 bases). Trimming took 1 base from V and 0 from J, leaving 10 bases between them. The germline V gene encodes CDR1 MGHRA and CDR2 YSYEKL. This CDR3 is 15 amino acids long. This CDR3 is CASSQGTEDSYEQYF. CDR3 sequence (DNA): TGCGCCAGCAGCCAAGGGACAGAAGACTCCTACGAGCAGTACTTC.

This clonotype showed up just a few times. V usage is TRBV7-8 and J usage is TRBJ1-3; D is undetermined. The CDR3 length is 16 residues. The germline V and J ends were trimmed by 3 bases and 0 bases, with 12 bases remaining between them. Per germline, CDR1 SGHVS and CDR2 FQNEAQ. Here the CDR3 reads CASSLDRRSSGNTIYF. For the CDR3, the DNA is TGTGCCAGCAGCTTGGACCGCCGGAGCTCTGGAAACACCATATATTTT.